This TCR beta chain originates from a study of graft-versus-host responses after intestinal transplantation. Study-level information: Every transplant recipient was induced with anti-thymocyte globulin, then maintained on tacrolimus and steroids for about 3 years. Points from the study as a whole: Recipient bone marrow held GvH clones, some seen earlier in ileum or blood.

The data were produced by immunoSEQ multiplex PCR, yet TCRdb's version contains in-frame clones alone and is incomplete. The sample consists of roughly 64,000 clones, around nine tenths of them appearing once. For this clone: Its target is not known.

CDR1 MGHRA and CDR2 YSYEKL come from the germline V gene. The CDR3 totals 15 residues. V was pared by 0 bases and J by 3 bases, with 5 bases of the junction left unmatched. The sequences come from unstimulated CD8+ T cells sorted from spleen or lymph node cells, collected before transplant. The receptor comes from a human donor who was the organ donor for an intestinal transplant. The V and J genes are TRBV4-1 and TRBJ2-7; 7 nucleotides align to TRBD1. CDR3 residues: CASSQDRGTVYEQYF. CDR3 sequence (DNA): TGCGCCAGCAGCCAAGATAGAGGGACAGTCTACGAGCAGTACTTC.